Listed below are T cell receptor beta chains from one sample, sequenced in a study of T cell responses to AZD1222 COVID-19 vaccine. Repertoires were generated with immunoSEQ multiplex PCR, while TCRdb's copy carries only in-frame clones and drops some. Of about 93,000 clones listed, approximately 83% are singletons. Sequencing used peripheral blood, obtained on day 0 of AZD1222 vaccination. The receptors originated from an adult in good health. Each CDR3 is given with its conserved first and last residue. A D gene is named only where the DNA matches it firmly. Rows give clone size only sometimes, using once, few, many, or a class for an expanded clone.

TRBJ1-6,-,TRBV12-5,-,CASGLIDAGYNSPLHF,TGTGCTAGTGGCCTCATCGATGCAGGATATAATTCACCCCTCCACTTT
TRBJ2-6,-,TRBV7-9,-,CASSLISGANVLTF,TGTGCCAGCAGCTTGATATCTGGGGCCAACGTCCTGACTTTC
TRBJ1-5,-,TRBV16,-,CASSHQQGYQPQHF,TGTGCCAGCAGCCATCAACAGGGATATCAGCCCCAGCATTTT
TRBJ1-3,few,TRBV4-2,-,CASSQGLGLGGGNTIYF,TGTGCCAGCAGCCAAGGTTTAGGACTGGGAGGGGGAAACACCATATATTTT
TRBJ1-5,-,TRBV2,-,CASSGDGHSNQPQHF,TGTGCCAGCAGTGGTGACGGACATAGCAATCAGCCCCAGCATTTT
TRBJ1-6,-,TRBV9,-,CASSIEGSSRSSPLHF,TGTGCCAGCAGCATAGAGGGTTCCTCTCGAAGTTCACCCCTCCACTTT
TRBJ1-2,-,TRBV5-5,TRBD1,CASSLNRGYGYTF,TGTGCCAGCAGCTTGAACAGGGGGTATGGCTACACCTTC
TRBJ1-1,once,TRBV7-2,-,CASSALGRSEAFF,TGTGCCAGCAGCGCCCTGGGCCGATCTGAAGCTTTCTTT
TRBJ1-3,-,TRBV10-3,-,CAISDPGDWNTIYF,TGTGCCATCTCCGACCCCGGTGATTGGAACACCATATATTTT
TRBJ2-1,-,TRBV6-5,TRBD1,CASSYGQGSYNEQFF,TGTGCCAGCAGTTATGGACAGGGGTCCTACAATGAGCAGTTCTTC
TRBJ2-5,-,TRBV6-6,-,CASSYAGFPETQYF,TGTGCCAGCAGTTATGCAGGGTTCCCAGAGACCCAGTACTTC
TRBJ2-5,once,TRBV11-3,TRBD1,CASSSSTHRGPQETQYF,TGTGCCAGCAGCTCCTCCACCCACAGGGGACCACAAGAGACCCAGTACTTC
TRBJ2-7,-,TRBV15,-,CATSSGSVSYEQYF,TGTGCCACCAGCAGCGGCTCAGTATCCTACGAGCAGTACTTC
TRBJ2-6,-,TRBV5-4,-,CASSPDGNSGANVLTF,TGTGCCAGCAGCCCCGACGGGAACTCTGGGGCCAACGTCCTGACTTTC
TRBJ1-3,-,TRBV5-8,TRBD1,CASSPGTGRNTIYF,TGTGCCAGCAGCCCCGGGACAGGAAGAAACACCATATATTTT
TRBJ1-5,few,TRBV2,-,CASSEAGYSNQPQHF,TGTGCCAGCAGTGAAGCGGGGTATAGCAATCAGCCCCAGCATTTT
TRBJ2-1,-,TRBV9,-,CASSVGSRAVNEQFF,TGTGCCAGCAGCGTAGGTTCTCGGGCTGTCAATGAGCAGTTCTTC
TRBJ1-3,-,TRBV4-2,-,CASSRGDGNTIYF,TGTGCCAGCAGCCGAGGGGACGGAAACACCATATATTTT
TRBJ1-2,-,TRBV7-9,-,CASSLDSWGGYTF,TGTGCCAGCAGCTTAGACTCTTGGGGTGGCTACACCTTC
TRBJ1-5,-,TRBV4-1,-,CASSQDEKAYSNQPQHF,TGCGCCAGCAGCCAAGATGAAAAGGCCTATAGCAATCAGCCCCAGCATTTT
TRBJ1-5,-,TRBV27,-,CASSLGVSNQPQHF,TGTGCCAGCAGTTTGGGTGTTAGCAATCAGCCCCAGCATTTT
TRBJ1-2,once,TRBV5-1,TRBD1,CASSLVGTGVEGYTF,TGCGCCAGCAGCTTGGTTGGGACAGGGGTTGAAGGCTACACCTTC
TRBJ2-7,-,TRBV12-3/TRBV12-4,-,CASSTDRSYEQYF,TGTGCCAGCAGCACAGACAGGTCCTACGAGCAGTACTTC
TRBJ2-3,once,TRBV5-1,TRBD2,CASSLGGTSGTDTQYF,TGCGCCAGCAGCTTGGGGGGGACTAGCGGGACAGATACGCAGTATTTT
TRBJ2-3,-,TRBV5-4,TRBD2,CASSAMTSGRMDTQYF,TGTGCCAGCAGCGCGATGACTAGCGGGAGAATGGATACGCAGTATTTT
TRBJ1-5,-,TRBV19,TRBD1,CASSSPGQGNSQPQHF,TGTGCCAGTAGTAGTCCGGGACAGGGAAACAGTCAGCCCCAGCATTTT
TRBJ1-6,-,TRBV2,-,CASSDTLDGTDGSPLHF,TGTGCCAGCAGTGACACATTGGACGGCACGGACGGTTCACCCCTCCACTTT
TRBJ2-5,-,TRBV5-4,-,CASSSDSQGHETQYF,TGTGCCAGCAGCTCGGATTCGCAGGGTCACGAGACCCAGTACTTC
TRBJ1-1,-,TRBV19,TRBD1,CASGTGIMNTEAFF,TGTGCCAGTGGGACAGGGATCATGAACACTGAAGCTTTCTTT
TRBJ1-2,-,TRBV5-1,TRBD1,CASSKGQEDGYTF,TGCGCCAGCAGCAAGGGACAGGAAGATGGCTACACCTTC
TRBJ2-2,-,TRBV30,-,CACPSNTGELFF,TGTGCCTGCCCCTCAAACACCGGGGAGCTGTTTTTT
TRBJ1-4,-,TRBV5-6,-,CASSLTGLNEKLFF,TGTGCCAGCAGCCTGACAGGTTTAAATGAAAAACTGTTTTTT
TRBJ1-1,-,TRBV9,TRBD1,CASSKQGSGITEAFF,TGTGCCAGCAGCAAACAGGGGTCGGGGATCACTGAAGCTTTCTTT
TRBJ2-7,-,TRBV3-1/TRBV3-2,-,CASSQDTRTVIEQYF,TGTGCCAGCAGCCAAGATACAAGGACAGTCATCGAGCAGTACTTC
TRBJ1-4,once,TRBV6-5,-,CASSYSSVLNEKLFF,TGTGCCAGCAGTTACAGCTCCGTCCTTAATGAAAAACTGTTTTTT
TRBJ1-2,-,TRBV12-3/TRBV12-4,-,CASSDDSGAGYTF,TGTGCCAGCAGTGACGACTCAGGGGCCGGCTACACCTTC
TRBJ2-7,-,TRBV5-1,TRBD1,CASSPGQGLTYEQYF,TGCGCCAGCAGCCCCGGACAGGGACTTACCTACGAGCAGTACTTC
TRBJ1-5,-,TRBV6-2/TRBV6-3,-,CASSSGTHQPQHF,TGTGCCAGCAGTTCCGGGACACATCAGCCCCAGCATTTT
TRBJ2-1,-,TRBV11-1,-,CASSPRGSAGEQFF,TGTGCCAGCAGCCCCCGGGGAAGTGCAGGAGAGCAGTTCTTC
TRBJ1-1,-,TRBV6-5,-,CASSYSFDTEAFF,TGTGCCAGCAGTTACTCGTTTGACACGGAAGCTTTCTTT
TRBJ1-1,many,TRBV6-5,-,CASSYSRVSDTEAFF,TGTGCCAGCAGTTACTCGAGGGTATCCGACACTGAAGCTTTCTTT
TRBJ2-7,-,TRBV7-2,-,CASSLDMAIFYEQYF,TGTGCCAGCAGCTTAGACATGGCGATCTTCTACGAGCAGTACTTC
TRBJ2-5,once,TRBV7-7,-,CASSFTAQETQYF,TGTGCTAGCAGCTTTACAGCCCAAGAGACCCAGTACTTC
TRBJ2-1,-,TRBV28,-,CATGPYRAYEQFF,TGTGCCACGGGCCCGTACAGGGCCTACGAGCAGTTCTTC
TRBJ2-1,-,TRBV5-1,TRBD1,CASSSPQGASYNEQFF,TGCGCCAGCAGCTCCCCCCAGGGGGCGTCCTACAATGAGCAGTTCTTC
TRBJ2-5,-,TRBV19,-,CASSILPGREETQYF,TGTGCCAGTAGTATACTGCCGGGGCGAGAAGAGACCCAGTACTTC
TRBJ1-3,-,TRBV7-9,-,CASSWAGSGNTIYF,TGTGCCAGCAGCTGGGCAGGGTCAGGAAACACCATATATTTT